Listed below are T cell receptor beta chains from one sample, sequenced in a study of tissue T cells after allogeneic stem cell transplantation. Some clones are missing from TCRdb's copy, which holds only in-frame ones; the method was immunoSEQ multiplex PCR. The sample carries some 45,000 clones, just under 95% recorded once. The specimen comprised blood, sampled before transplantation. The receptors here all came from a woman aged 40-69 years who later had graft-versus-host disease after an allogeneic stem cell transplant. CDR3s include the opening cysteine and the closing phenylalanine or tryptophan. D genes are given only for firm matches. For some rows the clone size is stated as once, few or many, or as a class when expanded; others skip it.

TGTGCCAGCAGTTCCGGACAGGGGGAGATAAATGAGCAGTTCTTC	CASSSGQGEINEQFF	few	TRBV6-6	TRBJ2-1	TRBD1
TGTGCCAGCAGAAGGACAGGAAGTAACTATGGCTACACCTTC	CASRRTGSNYGYTF	.	TRBV27	TRBJ1-2	TRBD1
TGTGCCAGCAGTAGCGGGTTGCAGTACTTC	CASSSGLQYF	.	TRBV6-5	TRBJ2-7	.
TGTGCCAGCAGCTTAGACAGCTCCTATAATTCACCCCTCCACTTT	CASSLDSSYNSPLHF	.	TRBV7-2	TRBJ1-6	.
TGTGCCAGCAGCTTAGGTCTTACTTTTAATGAGCAGTTCTTC	CASSLGLTFNEQFF	.	TRBV11-2	TRBJ2-1	.
TGTGCCAGCAGCTTGGAACAGAGAGCCTACGAGCAGTACTTC	CASSLEQRAYEQYF	.	TRBV5-5	TRBJ2-7	.
TGTGCCAGCAAACAGCTTTTCTCTAACTATGGCTACACCTTC	CASKQLFSNYGYTF	.	TRBV28	TRBJ1-2	.
TGTGCCAGCAGTGGACAGCAAACAGATACGCAGTATTTT	CASSGQQTDTQYF	.	TRBV2	TRBJ2-3	.
TGTGCCTGGAGTGTGGCAGGCAGCAGTAATTCACCCCTCCACTTT	CAWSVAGSSNSPLHF	once	TRBV30	TRBJ1-6	.
TGTGCCAGCAGCTTAGCGGGGAGGCTATTGTACTTC	CASSLAGRLLYF	.	TRBV11-2	TRBJ2-4	.
TGTGCCAGCACTAGACAGGGTTTGGGGAACATTCAGTACTTC	CASTRQGLGNIQYF	.	TRBV28	TRBJ2-4	TRBD1
TGTGCCAGTTCGACAGGGGCAGAGACCCAGTACTTC	CASSTGAETQYF	.	TRBV18	TRBJ2-5	TRBD1
TGCGCCAGCAGCCCAAGCAGGGGTCCTAACGAAGCTTTCTTT	CASSPSRGPNEAFF	.	TRBV5-1	TRBJ1-1	.
TGTGCCAGCAGTGAAATTCCGACTTCCCAGCCCCAGCATTTT	CASSEIPTSQPQHF	.	TRBV6-1	TRBJ1-5	.
TGTGCCAGCCATGACCGGGGTAGTGAAAAACTGTTTTTT	CASHDRGSEKLFF	.	TRBV19	TRBJ1-4	.
TGTGCCAGCAGCCAGTCGTCCAAACCCCGCTCCTACAATGAGCAGTTCTTC	CASSQSSKPRSYNEQFF	.	TRBV14	TRBJ2-1	.
TGTGCCAGTAGTATAGATCTTGGGGGGAGGACCCAGTACTTC	CASSIDLGGRTQYF	.	TRBV19	TRBJ2-5	.
TGCGCCAGCAGCCAAGGCGCGGGAACCGGGGAGCTGTTTTTT	CASSQGAGTGELFF	.	TRBV4-3	TRBJ2-2	.
TGTGCCAGCAGCAAAGGGCGGGACAGGGGGCGTTTTGGAAACACCATATATTTT	CASSKGRDRGRFGNTIYF	.	TRBV21-1	TRBJ1-3	.
TGCGCCAGCAGCCCATTGGTGGGCACTGAAGCTTTCTTT	CASSPLVGTEAFF	.	TRBV5-1	TRBJ1-1	.
TGTGCCAGCAGCTTAACCGGGACTGGGGCCCTGGAGCAGTTCTTC	CASSLTGTGALEQFF	.	TRBV5-4	TRBJ2-1	.
TGTGCCAGCAGCTTAACTCCGACAGGGGGAACTGAAGCTTTCTTT	CASSLTPTGGTEAFF	few	TRBV7-9	TRBJ1-1	TRBD1
TGCAGCGTCGCTTGGACCTACGAGCAGTACTTC	CSVAWTYEQYF	once	TRBV29-1	TRBJ2-7	.
TGTGCCAGCAGTTTACAAGGACAACCCCACGAGCAGTACTTC	CASSLQGQPHEQYF	.	TRBV28	TRBJ2-7	.
TGTGCCAGCAGCCAAAGGGGTCAAGGCAGGGAAGGCGAGCAGTACTTC	CASSQRGQGREGEQYF	.	TRBV3-1/TRBV3-2	TRBJ2-7	.
TGCGCCAGCAGCTTGGGACAGGGAAGCGTCGGCGAGCAGTACTTC	CASSLGQGSVGEQYF	.	TRBV5-1	TRBJ2-7	TRBD1
TGTGCCAGCAGCCAACTCGACGCGGACGAGGTCGGGAAACTGTTTTTT	CASSQLDADEVGKLFF	.	TRBV14	TRBJ1-4	.
TGTGCCAGCTCCCAGGGACAGGGGTCTTACACTGAAGCTTTCTTT	CASSQGQGSYTEAFF	.	TRBV18	TRBJ1-1	TRBD1
TGCAGCGTGGCGGGACAAGCCAGAACTGAAGCTTTCTTT	CSVAGQARTEAFF	.	TRBV29-1	TRBJ1-1	.
TGTGCCAGCTCACCGAGACAGGGTGACTTTTATCAGCCCCAGCATTTT	CASSPRQGDFYQPQHF	.	TRBV18	TRBJ1-5	TRBD1
TGTGCCAGCAGCCCGGGACAGGGTTTGACTAACTATGGCTACACCTTC	CASSPGQGLTNYGYTF	.	TRBV5-8	TRBJ1-2	TRBD1
TGTGCCAGCAGCACCAGATCAGGGGGCACGGGCGGGGAGCTGTTTTTT	CASSTRSGGTGGELFF	.	TRBV7-6	TRBJ2-2	TRBD1
TGTGCCAGCAGCCCGGACAGGCAAGAGACCCAGTACTTC	CASSPDRQETQYF	.	TRBV11-2	TRBJ2-5	TRBD1
TGTGCCAGCAGCTTGGGACTAGCTTCCTACGAGCAGTACTTC	CASSLGLASYEQYF	.	TRBV13	TRBJ2-7	TRBD2
TGTGCCAGCAGCCCCTCGGACAGTAATGAAAAACTGTTTTTT	CASSPSDSNEKLFF	.	TRBV2	TRBJ1-4	.
TGTGCCATCAGTGAAGGGCAGCCCCAGGGGGAGCAGTACTTC	CAISEGQPQGEQYF	.	TRBV10-3	TRBJ2-7	.
TGCGCCAGCAGCTCGGTTGACCGCTCTGGGGCCAACGTCCTGACTTTC	CASSSVDRSGANVLTF	.	TRBV5-1	TRBJ2-6	.
TGTGCCTGGAGTGCTAATTCACCCCTCCACTTT	CAWSANSPLHF	few	TRBV30	TRBJ1-6	.
TGTGCCAGCAGTTACGGGCGGGGGGCTGGCAATCAGCCCCAGCATTTT	CASSYGRGAGNQPQHF	.	TRBV6-5	TRBJ1-5	.
TGCGCCAGCAGCCAGGGACTAGCGGGAGTTGATGAGCAGTTCTTC	CASSQGLAGVDEQFF	.	TRBV4-1	TRBJ2-1	TRBD2
TGTGCCAGCATCCACCTCGGGACAGGGAACAATGAGCAGTTCTTC	CASIHLGTGNNEQFF	.	TRBV28	TRBJ2-1	TRBD1
TGCGCCAGCAGCTTGAGCGGGAGCTCTGGAAACACCATATATTTT	CASSLSGSSGNTIYF	.	TRBV5-1	TRBJ1-3	.
TGCGCCAGCAGGACCGGGCCCAGCACAGATACGCAGTATTTT	CASRTGPSTDTQYF	.	TRBV5-1	TRBJ2-3	.
TGTGCCTGGAGTCTAGCGGGAGGTATAGATACGCAGTATTTT	CAWSLAGGIDTQYF	.	TRBV30	TRBJ2-3	TRBD2
TGTGCCAGCAGTTTAAGATGGCGACCCAGTAACACCGGGGAGCTGTTTTTT	CASSLRWRPSNTGELFF	.	TRBV28	TRBJ2-2	.
TGTGCCAGCAGCCCCCCCGGGAGGGGTGTTGATGGCTACACCTTC	CASSPPGRGVDGYTF	.	TRBV5-4	TRBJ1-2	.
TGTGCCAGCAGCTTAGGCAGGCTATGGACACAGTCTGGAAACACCATATATTTT	CASSLGRLWTQSGNTIYF	.	TRBV7-6	TRBJ1-3	.
TGTGCCACCAGCAGAGACAGGTCTAATTCACCCCTCCACTTT	CATSRDRSNSPLHF	.	TRBV15	TRBJ1-6	.
TGTGCCAGCAGTTCTTTGGCTAGCGGGGCCTACAATGAGCAGTTCTTC	CASSSLASGAYNEQFF	.	TRBV28	TRBJ2-1	TRBD2
TGCGCCAGCAGCTGGCAGGGAGAGCAGTACTTC	CASSWQGEQYF	.	TRBV5-1	TRBJ2-7	.
TGTGCCAGCAGTTCCATTCCGGGAGGGTCCTACGAGCAGTACTTC	CASSSIPGGSYEQYF	.	TRBV27	TRBJ2-7	TRBD2
TGTGCCAGCAGCCAAGGGAGAAGCAGATTGGGTGGCTACACCTTC	CASSQGRSRLGGYTF	.	TRBV3-1/TRBV3-2	TRBJ1-2	.
TGCAGCGCTACGACAGGCCACACTGAAGCTTTCTTT	CSATTGHTEAFF	.	TRBV29-1	TRBJ1-1	.
TGTGCCAGCAGTGAAGGAGTAGGGGTTAGGACCTATAATTCACCCCTCCACTTT	CASSEGVGVRTYNSPLHF	.	TRBV6-1	TRBJ1-6	.
TGTGCCAGCAGCTTTAGCGGGAACCGTGGCGAGCAGTACTTC	CASSFSGNRGEQYF	.	TRBV5-5	TRBJ2-7	TRBD2